Presented here are 14 T cell receptor beta chains from one specimen sequenced in a study of blood T cell repertoires in COVID-19. Clones were sequenced by immunoSEQ multiplex PCR, and TCRdb holds only the in-frame ones, with some missing. The sample has roughly 150,000 clones, about four fifths seen once. Sequenced input: peripheral blood. The receptors were gathered from a woman older than 75 with acute or convalescent COVID-19.

This clone has just one count. V is TRBV5-1 and J is TRBJ2-7, with 10 nucleotides matching TRBD2. Trimming removed 4 bases from V and 0 bases from J; junction bases left unmatched: 7. The CDR3 consists of 16 residues. The V gene's germline CDR1 is SGHRS and CDR2 YFSETQ. As DNA, the CDR3 is TGCGCCAGCAGCGTCCCCGGACTAGCGGCCTCCTACGAGCAGTACTTC. Encoded protein: CASSVPGLAASYEQYF.

This clone came up a few times. This chain connects TRBV28 to TRBJ1-5, with TRBD1 matching 9 bases. There are 14 residues in the CDR3. Germline V gene sequence: CDR1 MDHEN, CDR2 SYDVKM. V dropped 6 bases and J dropped 4; count of bases not matched to a gene: 4. CDR3: CASRADRGNQPQHF. CDR3 nucleotides: TGTGCCAGCAGGGCGGACAGGGGAAATCAGCCCCAGCATTTT.

This clone was detected a few times. The V and J genes are TRBV21-1 and TRBJ1-6; the listed D gene, TRBD1, was not tested against the DNA. TRBV21-1 is designated a pseudogene. The CDR3 covers 16 residues. The CDR3 DNA reads TGTGCCAGCATCAGGGGTCAGGGCGCCAATAATTCACCCCTCCACTTT. It encodes CASIRGQGANNSPLHF.

The J gene is TRBJ1-1, the V gene TRBV20-1; 9 bases line up with TRBD1. The CDR3 has 12 amino acids. Germline V CDR1 and CDR2: DFQATT, SNEGSKA (reference sequence). The junction had 8 bases not matched to a gene; V was cut back by 3 bases and J by 12 bases. This CDR3 is CSASPGQGNTFF. For the CDR3, the DNA is TGCAGTGCTAGTCCGGGACAGGGTAACACTTTCTTT.

This chain joins TRBV28 and TRBJ2-7; 10 positions agree with TRBD1. The CDR3 consists of 14 residues. J gave up 2 bases and V 4 bases, and 2 bases lay outside the gene matches. Germline assignment: CDR1 MDHEN and CDR2 SYDVKM. CDR3 amino acids: CASSSGQGAYEQYF. Written as DNA, the CDR3 is TGTGCCAGCAGTTCCGGACAGGGGGCCTACGAGCAGTACTTC.

The chain has TRBV2 and TRBJ2-7, with 8 bases identical to TRBD1. V gave up 6 bases and J gave up 2 bases; unmatched junction bases: 3. There are 13 residues in the CDR3. From germline, CDR1 is SNHLY and CDR2 FYNNEI. CDR3 amino acids: CASSGGQAYEQYF. DNA for the CDR3: TGTGCCAGCAGCGGGGGACAGGCCTACGAGCAGTACTTC. The entire variable domain, with the rest obtained from reference TRBV2 and TRBJ2-7, is as follows: EPEVTQTPSHQVTQMGQEVILRCVPISNHLYFYWYRQILGQKVEFLVSFYNNEISEKSEIFDDQFSVERPDGSNFTLKIRSTKLEDSAMYFCASSGGQAYEQYFGPGTRLTVT.

The V gene is TRBV3-1 (or the pseudogene TRBV3-2), the J gene TRBJ2-7, with D hard to call. This CDR3 contains 11 residues. V shed 4 bases and J shed 5 bases, with 6 bases lying between them. Germline CDR1 LGHDT, CDR2 YNNKEL (reference sequence). DNA for the CDR3: TGTGCCAGCAGCCGGCTGGACGAGCAGTACTTC. Amino acids: CASSRLDEQYF.

The chain is built from TRBV30 and TRBJ2-1; D might be TRBD1 (7 bases). The CDR3 length is 14 residues. The germline CDR1 and CDR2 sequences are GTSNPN and SVGIG (reference sequence). V was pared by 3 bases and J by 6 bases, with 15 bases between. The CDR3 region is CAWRETGRINEQFF. CDR3 nucleotides: TGTGCCTGGAGAGAGACAGGGAGGATCAATGAGCAGTTCTTC.

The chain has TRBV10-1 and TRBJ1-4; D is ambiguous. CDR1 and CDR2 (germline): WNHNN, SYGVQD (reference sequence). This CDR3 spans 15 amino acids. Trimming shortened V by 3 bases and J by 0 bases, and 8 bases separated the two germline ends. CDR3 sequence (DNA): TGCGCCAGCAGTGAAAACAGAGCAACTAATGAAAAACTGTTTTTT. Residues: CASSENRATNEKLFF.

CDR3 residues: CASSSGQSSYNSPLHF. The CDR3 DNA reads TGCGCCAGCAGCTCGGGACAGAGCTCCTATAATTCACCCCTCCACTTT. The chain couples TRBV5-1 to TRBJ1-6; 7 bases fit TRBD1. CDR3 length: 16 residues. From germline, CDR1 is SGHRS and CDR2 YFSETQ. Trimming took 3 bases from V and 0 from J; bases not matched to a gene: 3.

This sequence joins TRBV6-2 or TRBV6-3 and TRBJ2-1; a possible D gene is TRBD2 (6 bases). V was clipped by 2 bases and J by 1 base, with 9 bases between them. The CDR3 totals 15 residues. The germline gives CDR1 MNHEY, CDR2 SVGEGT. The CDR3 spells CASSYGRGSYNEQFF. The CDR3 DNA is TGTGCCAGCAGTTACGGGCGGGGATCCTACAATGAGCAGTTCTTC.

The chain is built from TRBV27 and TRBJ2-7, with D possibly matching TRBD2 (6 bases). CDR1 MNHEY and CDR2 SMNVEV come from the germline V gene (reference sequence). Trimming pared 5 bases from V and 2 bases from J, leaving 16 bases between. The CDR3 sequence is 15 residues long. The CDR3 is CASSKGSGQAYEQYF. The CDR3 DNA is TGTGCCAGCAGTAAGGGGAGCGGGCAAGCCTACGAGCAGTACTTC.

The chain uses TRBV7-2 and TRBJ2-7; no definite D call. Trimming shortened V by 2 bases and J by 4 bases, and 9 bases separated the two germline ends. The CDR3 is made up of 13 amino acids. The germline gives CDR1 SGHTA, CDR2 FQGNSA. As DNA, the CDR3 is TGTGCCAGCAGCTTATCGCACAGATACGAGCAGTACTTC. Translation gives CASSLSHRYEQYF.

The chain joins TRBV10-1 to TRBJ2-7; 8 nucleotides align to TRBD1. Per the germline V gene, CDR1 is WNHNN and CDR2 is SYGVQD (reference sequence). V gave up 2 bases and J gave up 5 bases; unmatched junction bases: 8. This CDR3 is 15 amino acids long. Written as DNA, the CDR3 is TGCGCCAGCAGTGAGCCTGGACAGGGATCGGACGAGCAGTACTTC. Translation: CASSEPGQGSDEQYF.